The rows below give T cell receptor beta chains drawn from one sample of a study of graft-versus-host responses after intestinal transplantation. Their target antigens are unknown. The repertoire was sequenced with immunoSEQ multiplex PCR; TCRdb's copy has only in-frame clones and lacks some. The table lists over 85,000 clones, approximately 95% of them singletons. Source: unstimulated CD8+ T cells sorted from spleen or lymph node cells, taken before intestinal transplant. These receptors all stem from a human donor who received an intestinal transplant. Both conserved end residues are part of each CDR3. Each record gives: J gene, V gene, clone size, CDR3 protein. Clone size is not always given. Where it is, it says once, few, many or a class for expanded clones.

TRBJ2-5	TRBV7-7	few	CASSLKLADPQETQYF
TRBJ2-1	TRBV19	NA	CASSLQGWNEQFF
TRBJ2-1	TRBV5-6	NA	CASSYAGTSGYNEQFF
TRBJ2-3	TRBV30	NA	CAWSVLYQKDTQYF
TRBJ2-7	TRBV4-1	NA	CASSQGWDSAYEQYF
TRBJ2-1	TRBV18	NA	CASSTGTPRGYLEQFF
TRBJ2-1	TRBV9	NA	CASSVVAGLSYNEQFF
TRBJ2-1	TRBV7-7	NA	CASSSILAGYNEQFF
TRBJ2-7	TRBV6-1	NA	CASSETFLAPEQYF
TRBJ2-3	TRBV5-4	NA	CASSPKTLEDTQYF
TRBJ2-7	TRBV27	NA	CASSFGGAGRAYEQYF
TRBJ1-2	TRBV7-9	NA	CASSLGQGYGCTF
TRBJ2-1	TRBV13	once	CASSGPGSYNEQFF
TRBJ2-3	TRBV29-1	NA	CSVNIPTDTQYF
TRBJ1-4	TRBV5-6	NA	CASSFNQGHGEKLFF